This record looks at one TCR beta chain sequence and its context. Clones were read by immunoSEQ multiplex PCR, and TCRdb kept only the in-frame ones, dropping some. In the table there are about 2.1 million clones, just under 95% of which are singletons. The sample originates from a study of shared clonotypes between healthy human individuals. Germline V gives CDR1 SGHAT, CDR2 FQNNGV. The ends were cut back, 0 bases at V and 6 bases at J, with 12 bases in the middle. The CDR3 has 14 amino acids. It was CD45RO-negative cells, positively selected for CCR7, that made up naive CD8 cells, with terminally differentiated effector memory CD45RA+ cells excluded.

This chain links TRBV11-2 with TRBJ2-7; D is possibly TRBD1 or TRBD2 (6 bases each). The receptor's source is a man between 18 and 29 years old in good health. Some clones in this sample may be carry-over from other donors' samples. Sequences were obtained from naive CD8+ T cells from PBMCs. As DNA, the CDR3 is TGTGCCAGCAGCTTAGACCCGGGGGCCTTCGAGCAGTACTTC. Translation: CASSLDPGAFEQYF.